This entry concerns a single T cell receptor (beta chain). The data were taken from a study of CD8 T cells in Susac syndrome. This CDR3 has 14 amino acids. Germline CDR1 is SNHLY and CDR2 is FYNNEI. Deletions cut 7 bases from V and 5 bases from J, with 15 bases between. Random hexamers were used to reverse transcribe an amount of roughly 0.5 to 1 ug RNA. MiXCR was run by TCRdb on the immunoSEQ multiplex PCR reads, yielding one entry per CDR3 protein. The data hold 90,000 to 150,000 distinct CDR3 sequences, with roughly 93% observed a single time. The origin of this receptor is a human donor with multiple sclerosis. This chain links TRBV2 with TRBJ2-1; D perhaps matches TRBD2 (7 bases). What was sequenced was CD4+ T cells from PBMCs. The CDR3 is CASNRRGGNNEQFF. CDR3 in DNA: TGTGCCAGCAATCGCAGGGGAGGGAACAATGAGCAGTTCTTC.